These T cell receptor beta chains were read from a single sample in a study of blood T cell repertoires in COVID-19. TCRdb keeps only in-frame clones here, not all; method: immunoSEQ multiplex PCR. This table has hundreds of thousands of clones, roughly 84% appearing once. Sequencing input: peripheral blood. The receptors stem from a woman of 80 years or more with acute or convalescent COVID-19. CDR3s include the opening cysteine and the closing phenylalanine or tryptophan. Fields, in order: clone size, J gene, D gene, V gene, CDR3 protein, CDR3 DNA. The D gene is left open where the match is weak. The size entry is marked missing in some rows and otherwise reads once, few, many or a size class.

NA | TRBJ1-1 | NA | TRBV2 | CASSATLVDMNTEAFF | TGTGCCAGCAGTGCTACCCTGGTTGATATGAACACTGAAGCTTTCTTT
NA | TRBJ1-1 | NA | TRBV7-9 | CASSAQGLAFF | TGTGCCAGCAGCGCCCAGGGTTTGGCTTTCTTT
NA | TRBJ2-1 | TRBD2 | TRBV10-3 | CAISGASGGRGYNEQFF | TGTGCCATCAGTGGGGCTAGCGGGGGCCGGGGTTACAATGAGCAGTTCTTC
NA | TRBJ1-1 | NA | TRBV6-5 | CASNLQGGNTEAFF | TGTGCCAGCAACTTACAGGGTGGAAACACTGAAGCTTTCTTT
once | TRBJ2-5 | TRBD2 | TRBV19 | CASSTPGRLARQYF | TGTGCCAGTAGTACACCCGGACGACTAGCGAGGCAGTACTTC
NA | TRBJ2-7 | NA | TRBV5-1 | CASSLDGQLEQYF | TGCGCCAGCAGCTTGGACGGACAGTTGGAGCAGTACTTC
NA | TRBJ2-7 | TRBD2 | TRBV5-1 | CASSFAGGREQYF | TGCGCCAGCAGCTTTGCGGGGGGGAGAGAGCAGTACTTC
NA | TRBJ2-7 | NA | TRBV7-2 | CASSTGGPYEQYF | TGTGCCAGCAGCACCGGGGGGCCCTACGAGCAGTACTTC
NA | TRBJ1-1 | NA | TRBV19 | CASSTDRMNTEAFF | TGTGCCAGTAGTACAGACAGGATGAACACTGAAGCTTTCTTT
NA | TRBJ1-6 | TRBD1 | TRBV9 | CASSPRDRGQPLHF | TGTGCCAGCAGCCCCCGGGACAGGGGTCAACCCCTCCACTTT
many | TRBJ2-1 | TRBD2 | TRBV5-4 | CASSPAGGLYNEQFF | TGTGCCAGCAGCCCAGCGGGGGGCCTCTACAATGAGCAGTTCTTC
NA | TRBJ1-5 | TRBD1 | TRBV2 | CASSEARDRNQPQHF | TGTGCCAGCAGTGAAGCGCGGGACAGGAATCAGCCCCAGCATTTT
NA | TRBJ1-3 | NA | TRBV10-3 | CAISEWGGNTIYF | TGTGCCATCAGTGAGTGGGGCGGAAACACCATATATTTT
NA | TRBJ2-3 | TRBD1 | TRBV4-1 | CASSQDSVGGRGHKDTQYF | TGCGCCAGCAGCCAAGATTCGGTCGGGGGCAGGGGGCATAAAGATACGCAGTATTTT
NA | TRBJ1-5 | TRBD1 | TRBV27 | CASSSMDRGFGQPQHF | TGTGCCAGCAGTTCAATGGACAGGGGTTTCGGTCAGCCCCAGCATTTT
NA | TRBJ1-4 | TRBD1 | TRBV28 | CASSPSGGVNEKLFF | TGTGCCAGCAGTCCTTCAGGGGGCGTCAATGAAAAACTGTTTTTT
NA | TRBJ1-3 | TRBD1 | TRBV5-1 | CASSFTAPGQGNTIYF | TGCGCCAGCAGCTTTACCGCCCCGGGACAGGGAAACACCATATATTTT
NA | TRBJ1-1 | NA | TRBV24-1 | CATSASPGGVNTEAFF | TGTGCCACCAGTGCCTCTCCGGGGGGCGTGAACACTGAAGCTTTCTTT
NA | TRBJ2-5 | NA | TRBV7-9 | CASSLVQTETQYF | TGTGCCAGCAGCTTAGTACAGACCGAGACCCAGTACTTC
NA | TRBJ1-4 | TRBD1 | TRBV28 | CASRMGTGMEKLFF | TGTGCCAGCAGAATGGGGACAGGGATGGAAAAACTGTTTTTT
NA | TRBJ1-3 | NA | TRBV6-9 | CAPRGPRWVRQSGNTIYF | TGTGCCCCCAGGGGACCCAGGTGGGTCAGACAATCTGGAAACACCATATATTTT
once | TRBJ2-5 | TRBD2 | TRBV7-6 | CASSFGTSGGAETQYF | TGTGCCAGCAGCTTCGGGACTAGCGGGGGTGCTGAGACCCAGTACTTC
NA | TRBJ2-1 | TRBD1 | TRBV28 | CASSLAELNFGRGNEQFF | TGTGCCAGCAGTTTAGCGGAACTTAATTTTGGCAGGGGGAACGAGCAGTTCTTC
NA | TRBJ2-1 | TRBD1 | TRBV18 | CASSQGQGVYYNEQFF | TGTGCCAGCTCACAAGGACAGGGGGTTTACTACAATGAGCAGTTCTTC
NA | TRBJ2-3 | NA | TRBV28 | CASSSADTQYF | TGTGCCAGCAGTTCTGCGGATACGCAGTATTTT
NA | TRBJ1-2 | NA | TRBV19 | CASSIGDSFVGYTF | TGTGCCAGTAGTATAGGCGACTCTTTCGTCGGCTACACCTTC
NA | TRBJ1-5 | NA | TRBV7-2 | CASSAGPGNQPQHF | TGTGCCAGCAGCGCGGGACCAGGGAATCAGCCCCAGCATTTT
once | TRBJ1-5 | NA | TRBV28 | CASSSPSGLGQPQHF | TGTGCCAGCAGTTCCCCGTCAGGGTTGGGTCAGCCCCAGCATTTT
NA | TRBJ1-2 | TRBD1 | TRBV2 | CASRGQGHYGYTF | TGTGCCAGCCGGGGACAGGGCCACTATGGCTACACCTTC
NA | TRBJ1-2 | NA | TRBV7-2 | CASSLDGVGYGYTF | TGTGCCAGCAGCTTAGACGGGGTGGGCTATGGCTACACCTTC
NA | TRBJ2-7 | TRBD2 | TRBV5-1 | CASSSGLGEYEQYF | TGCGCCAGCAGCTCGGGACTAGGGGAATACGAGCAGTACTTC
NA | TRBJ1-2 | NA | TRBV23-1 | CASSQSILDYGYTF | TGCGCCAGCAGTCAATCGATCCTAGACTATGGCTACACCTTC
NA | TRBJ1-1 | NA | TRBV14 | CASSRGDLAFF | TGTGCCAGCAGCCGAGGTGATTTGGCTTTCTTT
NA | TRBJ2-1 | TRBD1 | TRBV19 | CASSNQGAYNEQFF | TGTGCCAGTAGTAACCAGGGGGCTTACAATGAGCAGTTCTTC
NA | TRBJ2-5 | NA | TRBV7-9 | CASSETWTALGYETQYF | TGTGCCAGCAGCGAAACCTGGACAGCCCTGGGGTATGAGACCCAGTACTTC
NA | TRBJ2-2 | NA | TRBV6-2/TRBV6-3 | CASSYSAGRDTGELFF | TGTGCCAGCAGTTACTCGGCAGGGCGAGACACCGGGGAGCTGTTTTTT
NA | TRBJ2-5 | NA | TRBV11-2 | CASSFKETQYF | TGTGCCAGCAGCTTCAAAGAGACCCAGTACTTC
NA | TRBJ1-2 | NA | TRBV19 | CASSSRSFDYGYTF | TGTGCCAGTAGTAGCAGGTCTTTCGACTATGGCTACACCTTC
NA | TRBJ2-7 | TRBD1 | TRBV9 | CASSPFGTGTYEQYF | TGTGCCAGCAGCCCATTCGGGACAGGGACCTACGAGCAGTACTTC
NA | TRBJ1-3 | NA | TRBV6-5 | CASSPSGGTGNTIYF | TGTGCCAGCAGTCCATCGGGGGGGACTGGAAACACCATATATTTT
NA | TRBJ2-7 | TRBD1 | TRBV7-2 | CASSQGQNYEQYF | TGTGCCAGCAGCCAGGGACAGAACTACGAGCAGTACTTC
NA | TRBJ2-3 | TRBD1 | TRBV4-1 | CASSFLSQQGADTQYF | TGCGCCAGCAGCTTCCTTTCCCAACAGGGGGCAGATACGCAGTATTTT
few | TRBJ1-3 | NA | TRBV19 | CASRISFKLTPGNTIYF | TGTGCCAGTCGGATCTCCTTCAAACTAACCCCAGGAAACACCATATATTTT
NA | TRBJ2-6 | TRBD1 | TRBV4-3 | CASSHSFAAGTVSGANVLTF | TGCGCCAGCAGCCATTCCTTTGCCGCCGGGACAGTCTCTGGGGCCAACGTCCTGACTTTC
NA | TRBJ1-3 | TRBD1 | TRBV11-2 | CASSSGQTNSGNTIYF | TGTGCCAGCAGCTCGGGACAGACGAACTCTGGAAACACCATATATTTT
NA | TRBJ1-3 | NA | TRBV12-5 | CASGLGSENTIYF | TGTGCTAGTGGTTTGGGCTCGGAGAACACCATATATTTT
NA | TRBJ2-2 | NA | TRBV11-2 | CASSPGWPGELFF | TGTGCCAGCAGCCCGGGTTGGCCCGGGGAGCTGTTTTTT
NA | TRBJ2-2 | NA | TRBV7-2 | CASSLRQDGGELFF | TGTGCCAGCAGCTTACGACAGGATGGCGGGGAGCTGTTTTTT
NA | TRBJ2-7 | TRBD2 | TRBV5-4 | CASSFPAGGIYEQYF | TGTGCCAGCAGCTTTCCGGCGGGGGGGATCTACGAGCAGTACTTC
once | TRBJ2-2 | NA | TRBV10-3 | CAISSPGELFF | TGTGCCATCAGCTCCCCCGGGGAGCTGTTTTTT
NA | TRBJ2-5 | TRBD2 | TRBV3-1/TRBV3-2 | CASSRRTSGGAFQETQYF | TGTGCCAGCAGCCGCAGGACTAGCGGGGGGGCCTTCCAAGAGACCCAGTACTTC
NA | TRBJ1-6 | NA | TRBV6-5 | CASTPAGLYNSPLHF | TGTGCCAGCACCCCGGCGGGGCTTTATAATTCACCCCTCCACTTT
NA | TRBJ2-1 | NA | TRBV18 | CASSPFAKDNEQFF | TGTGCCAGCTCACCATTTGCGAAAGACAATGAGCAGTTCTTC
NA | TRBJ2-1 | TRBD2 | TRBV3-1/TRBV3-2 | CASSQDHRASGGGARNEQFF | TGTGCCAGCAGCCAAGATCACCGGGCTAGCGGGGGGGGAGCACGTAATGAGCAGTTCTTC